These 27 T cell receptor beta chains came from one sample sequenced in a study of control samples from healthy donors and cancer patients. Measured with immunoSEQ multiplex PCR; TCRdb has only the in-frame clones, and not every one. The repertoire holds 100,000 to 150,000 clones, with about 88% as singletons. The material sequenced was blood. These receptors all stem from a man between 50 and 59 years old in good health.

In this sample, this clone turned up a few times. CDR3 protein: CASSRTSGWTEKLFF. CDR3 nucleotide sequence: TGTGCCAGTAGTAGGACGTCGGGCTGGACTGAAAAACTGTTTTTT. The genes are TRBV19 and TRBJ1-4, with no clear D. Germline CDR1 and CDR2: LNHDA and SQIVND (reference sequence). The CDR3 runs to 15 residues. Trimming pared 4 bases from V and 7 bases from J, leaving 16 bases between.

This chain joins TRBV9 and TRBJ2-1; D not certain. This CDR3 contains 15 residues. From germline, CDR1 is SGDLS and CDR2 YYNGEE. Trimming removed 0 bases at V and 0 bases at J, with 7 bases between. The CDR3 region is CASSVDQSSYNEQFF. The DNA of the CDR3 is TGTGCCAGCAGCGTAGATCAGAGCTCCTACAATGAGCAGTTCTTC.

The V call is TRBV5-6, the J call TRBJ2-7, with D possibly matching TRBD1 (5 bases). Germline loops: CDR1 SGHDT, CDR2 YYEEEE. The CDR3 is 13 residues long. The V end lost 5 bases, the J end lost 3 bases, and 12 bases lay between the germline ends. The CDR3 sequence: CASRGQGYYEQYF. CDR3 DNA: TGTGCCAGCAGGGGCCAGGGATACTACGAGCAGTACTTC.

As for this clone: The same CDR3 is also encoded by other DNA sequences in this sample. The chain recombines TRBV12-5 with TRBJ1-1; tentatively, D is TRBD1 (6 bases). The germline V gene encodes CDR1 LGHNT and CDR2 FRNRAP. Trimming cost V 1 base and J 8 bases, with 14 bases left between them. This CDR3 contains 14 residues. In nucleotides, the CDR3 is TGTGCTAGTGGTTTGGCCCCCTCGGGGGCAGAAGCTTTCTTT. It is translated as CASGLAPSGAEAFF. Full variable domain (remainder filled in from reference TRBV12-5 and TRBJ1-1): DARVTQTPRHKVTEMGQEVTMRCQPILGHNTVFWYRQTMMQGLELLAYFRNRAPLDDSGMPKDRFSAEMPDATLATLKIQPSEPRDSAVYFCASGLAPSGAEAFFGQGTRLTVV.

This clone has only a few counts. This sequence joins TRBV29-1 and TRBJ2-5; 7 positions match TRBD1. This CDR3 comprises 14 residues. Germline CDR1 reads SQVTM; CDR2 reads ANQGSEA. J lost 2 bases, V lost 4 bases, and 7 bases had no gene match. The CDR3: CSVGKGGSQETQYF. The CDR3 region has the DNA TGCAGCGTTGGAAAAGGGGGCTCACAAGAGACCCAGTACTTC. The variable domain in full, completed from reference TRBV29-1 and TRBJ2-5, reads SAVISQKPSRDICQRGTSLTIQCQVDSQVTMMFWYRQQPGQSLTLIATANQGSEATYESGFVIDKFPISRPNLTFSTLTVSNMSPEDSSIYLCSVGKGGSQETQYFGPGTRLLVL.

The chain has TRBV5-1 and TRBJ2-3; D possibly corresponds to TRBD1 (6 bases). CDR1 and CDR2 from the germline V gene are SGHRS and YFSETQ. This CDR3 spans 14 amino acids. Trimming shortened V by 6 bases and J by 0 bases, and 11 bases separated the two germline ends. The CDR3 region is CASKGQSSTDTQYF. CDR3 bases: TGCGCCAGCAAAGGACAGTCTAGCACAGATACGCAGTATTTT.

The CDR3 is CASSLRGADYGYTF. CDR3 DNA sequence: TGTGCCAGCAGCTTACGAGGGGCGGATTATGGCTACACCTTC. The chain recombines TRBV7-2 with TRBJ1-2, with D maybe TRBD1 (5 bases). V was clipped by 2 bases and J by 5 bases, with 12 bases between them. Germline loops: CDR1 SGHTA, CDR2 FQGNSA. The CDR3 is 14 amino acids. The entire variable domain, with the rest obtained from reference TRBV7-2 and TRBJ1-2, is as follows: GAGVSQSPSNKVTEKGKDVELRCDPISGHTALYWYRQSLGQGLEFLIYFQGNSAPDKSGLPSDRFSAERTGGSVSTLTIQRTQQEDSAVYLCASSLRGADYGYTFGSGTRLTVV.

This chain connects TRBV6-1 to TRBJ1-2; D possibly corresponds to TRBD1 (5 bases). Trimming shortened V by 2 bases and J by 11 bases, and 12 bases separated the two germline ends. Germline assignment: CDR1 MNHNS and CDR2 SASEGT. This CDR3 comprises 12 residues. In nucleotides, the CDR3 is TGTGCCAGCAGTGAATTCGGACGGGGGTACACCTTC. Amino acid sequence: CASSEFGRGYTF.

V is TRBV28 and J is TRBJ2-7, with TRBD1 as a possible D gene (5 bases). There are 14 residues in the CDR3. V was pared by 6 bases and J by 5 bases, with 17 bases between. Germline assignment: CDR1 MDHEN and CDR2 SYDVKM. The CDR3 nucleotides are TGTGCCAGCAGCCAAACTCGGACATATCACGAGCAGTACTTC. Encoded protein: CASSQTRTYHEQYF.

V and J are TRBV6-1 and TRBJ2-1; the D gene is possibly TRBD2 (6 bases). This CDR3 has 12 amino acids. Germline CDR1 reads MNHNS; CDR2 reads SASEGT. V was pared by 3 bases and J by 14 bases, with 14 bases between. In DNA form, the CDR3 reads TGTGCCAGCAGTGAGGAGGGGAATTCAAAGTTCTTC. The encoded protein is CASSEEGNSKFF.

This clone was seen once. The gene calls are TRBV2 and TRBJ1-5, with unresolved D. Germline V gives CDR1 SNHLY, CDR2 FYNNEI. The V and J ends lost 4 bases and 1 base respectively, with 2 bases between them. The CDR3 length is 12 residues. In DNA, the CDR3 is TGTGCCAGCAGTGGGAGCAATCAGCCCCAGCATTTT. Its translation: CASSGSNQPQHF.

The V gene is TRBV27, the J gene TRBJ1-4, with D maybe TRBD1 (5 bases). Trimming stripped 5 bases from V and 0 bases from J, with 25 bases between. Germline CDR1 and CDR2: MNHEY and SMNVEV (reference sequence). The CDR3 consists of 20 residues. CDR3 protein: CASSPSNLLGANATNEKLFF. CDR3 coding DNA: TGTGCCAGCAGTCCCTCAAACCTCCTCGGGGCAAATGCAACTAATGAAAAACTGTTTTTT.

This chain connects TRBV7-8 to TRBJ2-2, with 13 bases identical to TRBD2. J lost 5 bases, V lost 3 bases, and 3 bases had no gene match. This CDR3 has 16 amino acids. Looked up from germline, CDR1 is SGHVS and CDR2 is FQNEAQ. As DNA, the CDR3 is TGTGCCAGCAGCTTGCGGACTAGCGGGGGAACCGGGGAGCTGTTTTTT. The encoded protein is CASSLRTSGGTGELFF.

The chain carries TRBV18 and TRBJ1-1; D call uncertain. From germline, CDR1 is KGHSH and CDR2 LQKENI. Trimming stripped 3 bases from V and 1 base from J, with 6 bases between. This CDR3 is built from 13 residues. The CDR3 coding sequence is TGTGCCAGCTCACCTTCCGGGAACACTGAAGCTTTCTTT. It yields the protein CASSPSGNTEAFF.

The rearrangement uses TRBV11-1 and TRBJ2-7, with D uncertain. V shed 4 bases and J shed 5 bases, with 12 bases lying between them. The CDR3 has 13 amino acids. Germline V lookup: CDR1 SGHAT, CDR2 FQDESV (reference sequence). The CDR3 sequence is CASSSSGSDEQYF. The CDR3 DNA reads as TGTGCCAGCAGCTCCTCCGGGTCTGACGAGCAGTACTTC.

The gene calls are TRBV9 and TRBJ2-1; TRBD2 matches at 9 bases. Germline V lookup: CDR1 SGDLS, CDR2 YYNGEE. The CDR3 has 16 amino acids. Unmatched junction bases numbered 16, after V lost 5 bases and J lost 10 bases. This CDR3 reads CASSPVGTSPRWEQFF. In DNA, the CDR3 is TGTGCCAGCAGTCCAGTGGGGACTAGCCCCCGGTGGGAGCAGTTCTTC.

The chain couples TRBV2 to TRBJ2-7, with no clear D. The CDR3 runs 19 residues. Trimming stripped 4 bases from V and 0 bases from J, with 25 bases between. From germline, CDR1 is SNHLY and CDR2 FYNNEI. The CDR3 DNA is TGTGCCAGCAGTGGTCAGGTGTACCTCCTGCAATCGAGCTCCTACGAGCAGTACTTC. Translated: CASSGQVYLLQSSSYEQYF.

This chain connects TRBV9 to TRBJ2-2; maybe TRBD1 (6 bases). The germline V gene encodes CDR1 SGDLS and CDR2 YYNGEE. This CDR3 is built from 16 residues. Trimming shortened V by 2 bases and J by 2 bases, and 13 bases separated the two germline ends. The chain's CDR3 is CASSVGSGQNTGELFF. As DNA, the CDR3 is TGTGCCAGCAGCGTGGGGTCGGGACAAAACACCGGGGAGCTGTTTTTT. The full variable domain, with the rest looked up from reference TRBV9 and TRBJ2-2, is DSGVTQTPKHLITATGQRVTLRCSPRSGDLSVYWYQQSLDQGLQFLIQYYNGEERAKGNILERFSAQQFPDLHSELNLSSLELGDSALYFCASSVGSGQNTGELFFGEGSRLTVL.

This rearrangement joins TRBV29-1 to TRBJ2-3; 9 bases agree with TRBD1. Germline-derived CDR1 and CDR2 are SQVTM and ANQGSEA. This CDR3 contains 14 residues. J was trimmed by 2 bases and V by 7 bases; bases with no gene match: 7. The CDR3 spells CSARGQGNTDTQYF. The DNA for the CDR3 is TGCAGCGCCCGGGGACAGGGAAACACAGATACGCAGTATTTT.

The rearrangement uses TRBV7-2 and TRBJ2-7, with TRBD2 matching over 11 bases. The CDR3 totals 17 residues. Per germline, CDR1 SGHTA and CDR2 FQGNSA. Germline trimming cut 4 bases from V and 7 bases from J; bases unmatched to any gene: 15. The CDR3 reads CASSSLSSGGPQMEQYF. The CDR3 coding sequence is TGTGCCAGCAGCTCCCTTTCTAGCGGGGGGCCTCAGATGGAGCAGTACTTC.

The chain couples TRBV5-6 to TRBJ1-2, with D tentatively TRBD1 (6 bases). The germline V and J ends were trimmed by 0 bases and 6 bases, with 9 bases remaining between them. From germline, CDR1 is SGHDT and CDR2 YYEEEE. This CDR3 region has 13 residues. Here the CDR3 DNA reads TGTGCCAGCAGCTTGGACAGGGCTGATGGCTACACCTTC. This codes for CASSLDRADGYTF. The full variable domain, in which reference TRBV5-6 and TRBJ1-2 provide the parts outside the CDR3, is DAGVTQSPTHLIKTRGQQVTLRCSPKSGHDTVSWYQQALGQGPQFIFQYYEEEERQRGNFPDRFSGHQFPNYSSELNVNALLLGDSALYLCASSLDRADGYTFGSGTRLTVV.

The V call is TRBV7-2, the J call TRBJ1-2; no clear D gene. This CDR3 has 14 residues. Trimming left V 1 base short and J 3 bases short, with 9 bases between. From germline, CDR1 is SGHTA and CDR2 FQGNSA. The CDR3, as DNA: TGTGCCAGCAGCTTAGACGGCTCCCACTATGGCTACACCTTC. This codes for CASSLDGSHYGYTF. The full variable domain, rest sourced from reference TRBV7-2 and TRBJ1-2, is GAGVSQSPSNKVTEKGKDVELRCDPISGHTALYWYRQSLGQGLEFLIYFQGNSAPDKSGLPSDRFSAERTGGSVSTLTIQRTQQEDSAVYLCASSLDGSHYGYTFGSGTRLTVV.

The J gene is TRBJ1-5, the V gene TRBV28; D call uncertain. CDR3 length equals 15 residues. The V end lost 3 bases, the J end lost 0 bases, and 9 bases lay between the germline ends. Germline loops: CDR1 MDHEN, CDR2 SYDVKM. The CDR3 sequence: CASSLAPYSNQPQHF. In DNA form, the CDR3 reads TGTGCCAGCAGTTTGGCGCCCTATAGCAATCAGCCCCAGCATTTT.

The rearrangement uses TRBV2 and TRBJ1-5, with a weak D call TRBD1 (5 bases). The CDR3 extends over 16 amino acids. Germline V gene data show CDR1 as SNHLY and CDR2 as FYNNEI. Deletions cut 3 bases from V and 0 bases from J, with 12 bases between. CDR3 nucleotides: TGTGCCAGCAGTGAGAAAACAGGCTATAGCAATCAGCCCCAGCATTTT. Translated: CASSEKTGYSNQPQHF.

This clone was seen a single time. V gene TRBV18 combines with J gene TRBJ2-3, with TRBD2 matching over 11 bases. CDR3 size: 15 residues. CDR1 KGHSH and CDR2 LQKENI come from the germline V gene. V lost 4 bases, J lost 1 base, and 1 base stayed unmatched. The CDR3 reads CASSLLAGGTDTQYF. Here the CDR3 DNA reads TGTGCCAGCTCACTACTAGCGGGGGGCACAGATACGCAGTATTTT.

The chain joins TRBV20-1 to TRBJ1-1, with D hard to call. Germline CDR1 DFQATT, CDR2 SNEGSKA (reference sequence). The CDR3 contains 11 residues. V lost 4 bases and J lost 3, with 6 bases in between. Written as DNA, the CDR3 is TGCAGTGCTAAAGGACACACTGAAGCTTTCTTT. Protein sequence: CSAKGHTEAFF.

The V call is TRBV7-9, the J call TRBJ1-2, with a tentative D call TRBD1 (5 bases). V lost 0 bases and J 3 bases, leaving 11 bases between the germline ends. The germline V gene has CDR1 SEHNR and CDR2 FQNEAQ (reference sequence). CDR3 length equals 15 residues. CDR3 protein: CASSLARGGDYGYTF. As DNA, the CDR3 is TGTGCCAGCAGCTTAGCGCGTGGGGGGGACTATGGCTACACCTTC.